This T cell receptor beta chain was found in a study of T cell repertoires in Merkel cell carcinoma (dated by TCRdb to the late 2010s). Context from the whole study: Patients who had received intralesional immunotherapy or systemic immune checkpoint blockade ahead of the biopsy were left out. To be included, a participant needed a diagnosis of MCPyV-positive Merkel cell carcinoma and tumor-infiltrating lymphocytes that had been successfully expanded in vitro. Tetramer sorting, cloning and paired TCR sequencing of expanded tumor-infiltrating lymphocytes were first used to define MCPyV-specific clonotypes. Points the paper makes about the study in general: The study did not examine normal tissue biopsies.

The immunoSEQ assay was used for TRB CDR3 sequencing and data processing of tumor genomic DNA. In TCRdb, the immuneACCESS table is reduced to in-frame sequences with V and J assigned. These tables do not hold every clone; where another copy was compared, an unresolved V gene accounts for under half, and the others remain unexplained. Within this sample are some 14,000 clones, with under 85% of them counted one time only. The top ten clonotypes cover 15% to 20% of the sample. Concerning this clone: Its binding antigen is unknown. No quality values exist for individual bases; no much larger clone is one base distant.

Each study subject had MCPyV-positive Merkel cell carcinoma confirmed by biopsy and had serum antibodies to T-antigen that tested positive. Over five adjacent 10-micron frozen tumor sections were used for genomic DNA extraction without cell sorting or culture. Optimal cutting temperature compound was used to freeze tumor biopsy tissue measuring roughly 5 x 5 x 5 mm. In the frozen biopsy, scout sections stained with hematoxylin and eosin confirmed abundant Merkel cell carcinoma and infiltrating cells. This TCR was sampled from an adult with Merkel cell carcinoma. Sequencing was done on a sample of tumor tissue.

The DNA sequence reads TGTGCCAGCAGCTTAGGGACAGGGAACACCGGGGAGCTGTTTTTT. The translation is CASSLGTGNTGELFF. This chain joins TRBV11-3 to TRBJ2-2; 7 bases in the junction line up with TRBD1. The CDR3 spans 15 residues, from the cysteine through the phenylalanine. The read is trimmed to its CDR3 DNA, 45 bases read in frame from base 1. The germline V gene supplies CDR1 SGHNT and CDR2 YENEEA. The V end gives up 1 base and the J end 1 base, leaving 0 bases in the junction not matched to a gene.